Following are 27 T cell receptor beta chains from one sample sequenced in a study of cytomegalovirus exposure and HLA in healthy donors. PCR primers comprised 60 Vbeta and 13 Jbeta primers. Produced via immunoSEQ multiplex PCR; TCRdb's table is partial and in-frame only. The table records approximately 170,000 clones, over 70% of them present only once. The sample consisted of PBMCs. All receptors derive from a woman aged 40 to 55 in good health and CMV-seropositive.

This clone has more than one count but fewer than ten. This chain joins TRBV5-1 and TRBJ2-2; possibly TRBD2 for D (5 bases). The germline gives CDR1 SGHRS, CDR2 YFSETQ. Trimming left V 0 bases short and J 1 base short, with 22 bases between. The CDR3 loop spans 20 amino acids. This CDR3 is CASSLVGGGPGTLNTGELFF. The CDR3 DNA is TGCGCCAGCAGCTTGGTTGGAGGTGGACCAGGCACTCTGAACACCGGGGAGCTGTTTTTT.

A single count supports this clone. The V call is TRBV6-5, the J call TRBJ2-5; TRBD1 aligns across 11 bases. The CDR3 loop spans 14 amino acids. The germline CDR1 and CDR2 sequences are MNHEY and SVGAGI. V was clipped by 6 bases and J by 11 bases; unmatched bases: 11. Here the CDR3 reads CASRAGQGAREQYF. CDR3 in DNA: TGTGCCAGCAGGGCCGGACAGGGGGCGAGGGAGCAGTACTTC.

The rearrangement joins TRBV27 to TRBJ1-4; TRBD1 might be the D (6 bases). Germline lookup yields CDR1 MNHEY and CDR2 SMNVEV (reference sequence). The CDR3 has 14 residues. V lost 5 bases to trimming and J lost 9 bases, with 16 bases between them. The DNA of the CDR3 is TGTGCCAGCAGTCCCGACAGGAGGCTCCAAAAACTGTTTTTT. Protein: CASSPDRRLQKLFF.

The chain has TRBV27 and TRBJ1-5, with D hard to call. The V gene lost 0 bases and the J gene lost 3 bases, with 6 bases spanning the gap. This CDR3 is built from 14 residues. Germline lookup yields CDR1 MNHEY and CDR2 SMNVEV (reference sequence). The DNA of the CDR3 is TGTGCCAGCAGTTTATCCGGGAACAATCAGCCCCAGCATTTT. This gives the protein CASSLSGNNQPQHF.

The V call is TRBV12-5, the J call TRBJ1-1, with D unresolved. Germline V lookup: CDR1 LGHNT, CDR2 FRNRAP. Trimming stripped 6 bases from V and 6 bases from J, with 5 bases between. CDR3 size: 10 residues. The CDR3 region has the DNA TGTGCTAGTGGGGGAGCTGAAGCTTTCTTT. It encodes CASGGAEAFF.

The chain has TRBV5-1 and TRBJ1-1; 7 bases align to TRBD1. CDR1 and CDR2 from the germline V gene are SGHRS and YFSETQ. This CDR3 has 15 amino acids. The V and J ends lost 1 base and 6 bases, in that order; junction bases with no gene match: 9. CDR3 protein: CASSLPFRDSSEAFF. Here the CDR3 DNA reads TGCGCCAGCAGCTTGCCTTTCCGGGACAGCTCTGAAGCTTTCTTT.

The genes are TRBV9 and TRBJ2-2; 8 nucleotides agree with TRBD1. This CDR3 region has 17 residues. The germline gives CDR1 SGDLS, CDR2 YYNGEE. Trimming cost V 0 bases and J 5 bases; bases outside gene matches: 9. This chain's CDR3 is CASSVGGQVLRTGELFF. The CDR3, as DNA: TGTGCCAGCAGCGTAGGGGGACAGGTCTTGCGGACCGGGGAGCTGTTTTTT.

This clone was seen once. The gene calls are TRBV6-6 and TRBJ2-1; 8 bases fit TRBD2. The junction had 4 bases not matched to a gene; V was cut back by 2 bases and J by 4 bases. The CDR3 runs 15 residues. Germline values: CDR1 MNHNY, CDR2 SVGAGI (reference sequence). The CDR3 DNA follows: TGTGCCAGCAGTTACCCAGCGGGGGCATACAATGAGCAGTTCTTC. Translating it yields CASSYPAGAYNEQFF.

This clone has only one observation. CDR3 residues: CASKGSERGGPTDTQYF. As DNA, the CDR3 is TGTGCCAGCAAGGGTAGCGAGCGGGGGGGCCCCACAGATACGCAGTATTTT. The chain carries TRBV19 and TRBJ2-3, with 10 bases aligning to TRBD2. The ends lost 9 bases at V and 2 bases at J; junction bases unmatched: 14. CDR3 length equals 17 residues. The V gene's germline CDR1 is LNHDA and CDR2 SQIVND (reference sequence). The full variable domain, in which reference TRBV19 and TRBJ2-3 provide the parts outside the CDR3, is DGGITQSPKYLFRKEGQNVTLSCEQNLNHDAMYWYRQDPGQGLRLIYYSQIVNDFQKGDIAEGYSVSREKKESFPLTVTSAQKNPTAFYLCASKGSERGGPTDTQYFGPGTRLTVL.

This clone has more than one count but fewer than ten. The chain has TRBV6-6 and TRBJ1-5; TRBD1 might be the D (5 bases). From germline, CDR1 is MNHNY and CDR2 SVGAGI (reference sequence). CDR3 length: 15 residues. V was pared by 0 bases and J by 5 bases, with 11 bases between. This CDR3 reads CASSYSTGEDQPQHF. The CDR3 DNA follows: TGTGCCAGCAGTTACTCGACGGGGGAGGATCAGCCCCAGCATTTT.

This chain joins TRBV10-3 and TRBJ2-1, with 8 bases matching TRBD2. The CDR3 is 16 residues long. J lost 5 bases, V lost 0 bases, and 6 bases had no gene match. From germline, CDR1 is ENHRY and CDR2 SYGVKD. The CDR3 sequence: CAISESGAGGNNEQFF. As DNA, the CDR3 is TGTGCCATCAGTGAGTCGGGCGCGGGGGGTAACAATGAGCAGTTCTTC.

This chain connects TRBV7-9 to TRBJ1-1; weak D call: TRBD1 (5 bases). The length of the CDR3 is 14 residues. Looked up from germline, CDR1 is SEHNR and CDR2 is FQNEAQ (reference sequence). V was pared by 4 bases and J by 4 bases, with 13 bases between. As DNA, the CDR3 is TGTGCCAGCAGCTCCCGGGGGGGGACCACTGAAGCTTTCTTT. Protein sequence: CASSSRGGTTEAFF. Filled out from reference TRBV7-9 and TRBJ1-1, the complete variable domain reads DTGVSQNPRHKITKRGQNVTFRCDPISEHNRLYWYRQTLGQGPEFLTYFQNEAQLEKSRLLSDRFSAERPKGSFSTLEIQRTEQGDSAMYLCASSSRGGTTEAFFGQGTRLTVV.

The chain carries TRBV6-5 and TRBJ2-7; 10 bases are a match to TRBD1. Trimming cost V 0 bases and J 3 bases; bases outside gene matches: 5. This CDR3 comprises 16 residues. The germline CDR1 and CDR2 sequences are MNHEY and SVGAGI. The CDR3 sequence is CASSYSDRGSVYEQYF. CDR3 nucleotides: TGTGCCAGCAGTTACTCGGACAGGGGGTCCGTCTACGAGCAGTACTTC.

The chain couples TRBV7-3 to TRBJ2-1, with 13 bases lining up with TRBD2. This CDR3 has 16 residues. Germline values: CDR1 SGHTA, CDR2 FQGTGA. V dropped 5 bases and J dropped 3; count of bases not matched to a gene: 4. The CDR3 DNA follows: TGTGCCAGCAGCGCGGGACTAGCGGGGTTCTACAATGAGCAGTTCTTC. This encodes CASSAGLAGFYNEQFF.

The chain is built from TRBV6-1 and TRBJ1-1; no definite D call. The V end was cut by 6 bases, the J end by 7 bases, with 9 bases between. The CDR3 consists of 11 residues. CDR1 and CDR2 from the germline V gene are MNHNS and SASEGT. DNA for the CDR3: TGTGCCAGCAGCAATGGACTTGAAGCTTTCTTT. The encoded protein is CASSNGLEAFF.

The CDR3 region has the DNA TGTGCCAGCACGGCCAGGGGCCTCACCACCCTCCACTTT. Translation: CASTARGLTTLHF. The chain employs TRBV7-8 and TRBJ1-6; D is perhaps TRBD1 (6 bases). Trimming left V 7 bases short and J 14 bases short, with 18 bases between. The CDR3 sequence is 13 residues long. Germline-derived CDR1 and CDR2 are SGHVS and FQNEAQ.

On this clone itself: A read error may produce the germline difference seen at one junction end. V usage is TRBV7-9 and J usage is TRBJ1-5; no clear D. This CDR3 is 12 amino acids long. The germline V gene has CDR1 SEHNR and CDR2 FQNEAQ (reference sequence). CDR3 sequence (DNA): TGTTCCAGCAGCCCCGGTAAGCAGCCCCAGCATTTT. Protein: CSSSPGKQPQHF.

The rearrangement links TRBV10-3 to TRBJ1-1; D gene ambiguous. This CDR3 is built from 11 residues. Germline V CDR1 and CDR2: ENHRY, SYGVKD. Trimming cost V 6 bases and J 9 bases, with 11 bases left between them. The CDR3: CAISTEAQAFF. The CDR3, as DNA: TGTGCCATCAGCACGGAGGCCCAAGCTTTCTTT.

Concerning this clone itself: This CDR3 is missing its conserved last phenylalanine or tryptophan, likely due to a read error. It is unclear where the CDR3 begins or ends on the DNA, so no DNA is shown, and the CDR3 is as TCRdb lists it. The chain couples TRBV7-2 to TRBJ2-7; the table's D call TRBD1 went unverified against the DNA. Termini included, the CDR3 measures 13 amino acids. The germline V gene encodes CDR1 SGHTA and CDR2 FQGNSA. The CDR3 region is CASSPTGVSFEDL.

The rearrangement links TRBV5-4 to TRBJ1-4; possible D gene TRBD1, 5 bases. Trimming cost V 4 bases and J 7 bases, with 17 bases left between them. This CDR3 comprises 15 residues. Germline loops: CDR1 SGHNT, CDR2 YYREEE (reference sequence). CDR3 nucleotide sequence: TGTGCCAGCAGCCCCGAACGGACAAGGCGTGAAAAACTGTTTTTT. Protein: CASSPERTRREKLFF.

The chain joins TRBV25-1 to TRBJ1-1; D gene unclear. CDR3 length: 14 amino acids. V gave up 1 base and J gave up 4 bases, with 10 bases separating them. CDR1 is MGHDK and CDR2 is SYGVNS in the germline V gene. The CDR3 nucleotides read TGTGCCAGCAGTGAATTGAGGCCGGGCACTGAAGCTTTCTTT. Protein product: CASSELRPGTEAFF.

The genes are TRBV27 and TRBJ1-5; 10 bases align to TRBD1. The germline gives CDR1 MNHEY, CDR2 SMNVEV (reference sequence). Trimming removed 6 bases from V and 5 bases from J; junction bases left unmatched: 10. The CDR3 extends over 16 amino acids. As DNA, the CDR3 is TGTGCCAGCAGCAAAAGACAGGGGGCCATGGATCAGCCCCAGCATTTT. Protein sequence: CASSKRQGAMDQPQHF.

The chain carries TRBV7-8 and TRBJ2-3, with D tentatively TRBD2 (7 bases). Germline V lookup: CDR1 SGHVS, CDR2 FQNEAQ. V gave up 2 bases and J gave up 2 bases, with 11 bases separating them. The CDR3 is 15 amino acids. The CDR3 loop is CASSLRGGITDTQYF. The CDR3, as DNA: TGTGCCAGCAGCTTACGCGGGGGCATCACAGATACGCAGTATTTT.

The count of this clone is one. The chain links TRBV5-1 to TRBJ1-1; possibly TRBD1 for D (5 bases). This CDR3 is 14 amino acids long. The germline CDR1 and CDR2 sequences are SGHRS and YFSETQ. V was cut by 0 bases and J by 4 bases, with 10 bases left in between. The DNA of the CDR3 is TGCGCCAGCAGCTTGGAGGGGAGGGGCACTGAAGCTTTCTTT. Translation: CASSLEGRGTEAFF.

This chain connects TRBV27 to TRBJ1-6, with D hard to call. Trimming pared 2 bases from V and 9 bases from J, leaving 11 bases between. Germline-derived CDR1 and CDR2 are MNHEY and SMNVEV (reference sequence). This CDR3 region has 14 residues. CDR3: CASSLNPTVSPLHF. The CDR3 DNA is TGTGCCAGCAGTTTAAACCCGACTGTTTCACCCCTCCACTTT.

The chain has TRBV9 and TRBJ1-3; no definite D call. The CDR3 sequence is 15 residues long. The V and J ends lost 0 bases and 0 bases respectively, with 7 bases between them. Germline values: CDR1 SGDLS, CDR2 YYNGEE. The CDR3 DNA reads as TGTGCCAGCAGCGTAGCCGGGTTCTCTGGAAACACCATATATTTT. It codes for CASSVAGFSGNTIYF.

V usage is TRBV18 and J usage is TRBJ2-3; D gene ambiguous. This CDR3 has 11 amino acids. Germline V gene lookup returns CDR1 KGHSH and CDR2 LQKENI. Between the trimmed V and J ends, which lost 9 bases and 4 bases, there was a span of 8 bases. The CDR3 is CASAVPDTQYF. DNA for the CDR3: TGTGCCAGTGCAGTCCCAGATACGCAGTATTTT. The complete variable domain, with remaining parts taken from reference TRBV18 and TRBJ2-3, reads NAGVMQNPRHLVRRRGQEARLRCSPMKGHSHVYWYRQLPEEGLKFMVYLQKENIIDESGMPKERFSAEFPKEGPSILRIQQVVRGDSAAYFCASAVPDTQYFGPGTRLTVL.